The present T cell receptor beta chain was sequenced within a study of T-cell memory formation after mild COVID-19. In this sample, this clonotype turned up a few times. What it binds is unknown. One end of the junction is discordant with germline, which a read error may explain. Each CDR3 protein gets one entry after TCRdb re-called the 5' RACE reads with MiXCR. This table holds 150,000 to 200,000 distinct CDR3 sequences, approximately 10% found once. This CDR3 has 18 amino acids. Per the germline V gene, CDR1 is DFQATT and CDR2 is SNEGSKA (reference sequence). Study-level results: Cross-reactive memory seemingly joined, as some responding clones were found in pre-infection memory. Second-wave clones peaking on day 37 lacked confirmed SARS-CoV-2 specificity.

This sequence was found in a man aged 18 to 35 who had mild COVID-19 (a few samples of this study predate the infection). Cell type and time point are not known. The material sequenced was PBMCs or a T cell subset sorted from them (not recorded which). V usage is TRBV20-1 and J usage is TRBJ2-5, with 13 positions matching TRBD2. CDR3 protein: CSARRTSGGATPQKTQYF. For the CDR3, the DNA is TGCAGTGCTAGAAGAACTAGCGGGGGGGCTACCCCCCAAAAGACCCAGTACTTC.